This T cell receptor (beta chain) was found in a study of T cell responses to AZD1222 COVID-19 vaccine. The study's findings and limits: Researchers report vaccine-associated CD4 TCRs spanning spike, with dominance at 160-218 and 743-854. Donors were mostly white British, more females; clonal diversity possibly underestimated.

The method was immunoSEQ multiplex PCR; TCRdb's version includes in-frame clones alone and lacks a portion of them. The repertoire includes 150,000 or so clones, around nine tenths of them detected once, and 4.5% to 6.5% sits in the top ten. This CDR3 has 15 amino acids. CDR1 SGHAT and CDR2 FQNNGV come from the germline V gene. The V and J ends lost 2 bases and 4 bases respectively, with 15 bases between them. A note on this clone: Its antigen is not identified.

The input for sequencing was peripheral blood, taken on day 0 of AZD1222 vaccination. This TCR was sampled from an adult in good health. This rearrangement joins TRBV11-2 to TRBJ2-7; D ambiguous. Written as DNA, the CDR3 is TGTGCCAGCAGCTTAAGCCAGGTTTCATATTACGAGCAGTACTTC. It codes for CASSLSQVSYYEQYF.